The following is a T cell receptor (beta chain) sequence with its context. The antigen remains unidentified. These data belong to a study of beta chain features in type 1 diabetes. Overall study context: Healthy donors resembled patients in age, gender and cell yields.

V dropped 1 base and J dropped 3 bases, with 8 bases sitting between them. The CDR3 consists of 13 residues. CDR1 and CDR2 (germline): SGHRS, YFSETQ. Broader study findings: When Type 1 diabetes patients were examined, their TCRB CDR3s proved moderately but significantly shorter in all four CD4+ subsets.

Populations isolated by sorting all had purity greater than 98%. As every portion of the isolated RNA was reverse transcribed, the sequencing read expressed TCRB transcripts. Naive, central memory and regulatory T cell samples produced a mean of roughly 3.5 million reads. Profiled with immunoSEQ multiplex PCR; TCRdb holds only in-frame clones, not every one. The sample lists 200,000 to 300,000 clones, roughly a tenth seen once, with around 0.018% in the top ten. The sequenced sample consisted of naive CD4+ T cells from blood. This TCR derives from a man aged 25-45 years with type 1 diabetes. The chain links TRBV5-1 to TRBJ2-7; D is uncertain. CDR3 DNA sequence: TGCGCCAGCAGCTTGACTACCGACTACGAGCAGTACTTC. Translating it yields CASSLTTDYEQYF.